The next 30 T cell receptor beta chains were all read from a single sample in a study of graft-versus-host responses after intestinal transplantation. Clones were sequenced by immunoSEQ multiplex PCR, and TCRdb holds only the in-frame ones, with some missing. The table has more than 10,000 clones, approximately 84% seen once. The sequencing here drew on PBMCs, taken 306 days after intestinal transplant. The receptors here all came from a human patient who received an intestinal transplant, so some T cells may come from the graft donor.

The gene calls are TRBV19 and TRBJ1-5, with D possibly being TRBD1 (6 bases). The V gene lost 9 bases and the J gene lost 5 bases, with 14 bases spanning the gap. The CDR3 is 13 residues long. CDR1 and CDR2 (germline): LNHDA, SQIVND (reference sequence). The CDR3 sequence is CARTIDRHQPQHF. Written as DNA, the CDR3 is TGTGCCAGGACCATTGACAGGCATCAGCCCCAGCATTTT.

The chain carries TRBV6-1 and TRBJ2-5; D might be TRBD2 (5 bases). This CDR3 region has 16 residues. Germline V lookup: CDR1 MNHNS, CDR2 SASEGT. V was cut by 2 bases and J by 3 bases, with 16 bases left in between. DNA for the CDR3: TGTGCCAGCAGTGAATATGAGGGTCCCCTGGAAGAGACCCAGTACTTC. Protein sequence: CASSEYEGPLEETQYF.

This clone was observed a handful of times. V gene TRBV5-1 combines with J gene TRBJ1-5; TRBD1 matches at 9 bases. The CDR3 consists of 13 residues. Unmatched junction bases numbered 0, after V lost 0 bases and J lost 8 bases. Germline values: CDR1 SGHRS, CDR2 YFSETQ. The CDR3 coding sequence is TGCGCCAGCAGCTTGGGGACAGGGGAGCCCCAGCATTTT. Its translation: CASSLGTGEPQHF. Supplemented by reference TRBV5-1 and TRBJ1-5, the full variable domain reads KAGVTQTPRYLIKTRGQQVTLSCSPISGHRSVSWYQQTPGQGLQFLFEYFSETQRNKGNFPGRFSGRQFSNSRSEMNVSTLELGDSALYLCASSLGTGEPQHFGDGTRLSIL.

This clone was detected once. The chain links TRBV19 to TRBJ2-2; D uncertain. Per the germline V gene, CDR1 is LNHDA and CDR2 is SQIVND (reference sequence). The length of the CDR3 is 16 residues. V dropped 1 base and J dropped 3 bases, with 12 bases sitting between them. The DNA for the CDR3 is TGTGCCAGTAGTATAGGGTCCCCTGGCTACACCGGGGAGCTGTTTTTT. This encodes CASSIGSPGYTGELFF.

This chain joins TRBV4-1 and TRBJ2-2, with D possibly matching TRBD1 (6 bases). Germline V lookup: CDR1 MGHRA, CDR2 YSYEKL. The CDR3 is 17 residues long. Trimming pared 4 bases from V and 1 base from J, leaving 16 bases between. For the CDR3, the DNA is TGCGCCAGCAGCCGGGCAGGGGTGAGTGAGAACACCGGGGAGCTGTTTTTT. Amino acid sequence: CASSRAGVSENTGELFF.

This chain uses TRBV7-2 with TRBJ2-7; 8 bases agree with TRBD1. The germline CDR1 and CDR2 sequences are SGHTA and FQGNSA. J lost 4 bases, V lost 6 bases, and 5 bases had no gene match. This CDR3 has 13 residues. CDR3 nucleotide sequence: TGTGCCAGCAGTCCGAACAGGGGGTACGAGCAGTACTTC. It encodes CASSPNRGYEQYF.

This sequence joins TRBV27 and TRBJ2-7; TRBD1 aligns across 11 bases. CDR3 length: 15 amino acids. CDR1 MNHEY and CDR2 SMNVEV come from the germline V gene (reference sequence). The V and J ends lost 5 bases and 4 bases, in that order; junction bases with no gene match: 7. The CDR3 is CASSPGTGGRYEQYF. The CDR3 DNA is TGTGCCAGCAGTCCCGGGACAGGGGGGCGATACGAGCAGTACTTC.

This chain uses TRBV19 with TRBJ1-6; 7 nucleotides agree with TRBD1. Germline V gene lookup returns CDR1 LNHDA and CDR2 SQIVND (reference sequence). This CDR3 is built from 16 residues. The V gene end was trimmed by 5 bases and the J gene end by 7 bases; junction bases not matched to a gene: 11. CDR3 sequence (DNA): TGTGCCAGTAGTCCAGAGGGACAGATACCAAATTCACCCCTCCACTTT. Translating gives CASSPEGQIPNSPLHF.

The rearrangement uses TRBV5-1 and TRBJ1-2, with 7 bases identical to TRBD1. The trim removed 0 bases at V and 2 bases at J, leaving 1 base unmatched. The CDR3 extends over 14 amino acids. Per the germline V gene, CDR1 is SGHRS and CDR2 is YFSETQ. The CDR3 sequence: CASSLEGQNYGYTF. The DNA of the CDR3 is TGCGCCAGCAGCTTGGAGGGACAGAACTATGGCTACACCTTC.

V is TRBV5-6 and J is TRBJ2-7; possible D gene TRBD1, 6 bases. This CDR3 is 13 amino acids long. The germline gives CDR1 SGHDT, CDR2 YYEEEE. V lost 7 bases, J lost 5 bases, and 16 bases lay in between. The CDR3 reads CASARAGVHEQYF. CDR3 sequence (DNA): TGTGCCAGCGCTCGGGCAGGGGTCCACGAGCAGTACTTC. The entire variable domain, with the rest obtained from reference TRBV5-6 and TRBJ2-7, is as follows: DAGVTQSPTHLIKTRGQQVTLRCSPKSGHDTVSWYQQALGQGPQFIFQYYEEEERQRGNFPDRFSGHQFPNYSSELNVNALLLGDSALYLCASARAGVHEQYFGPGTRLTVT.

The genes are TRBV4-3 and TRBJ2-2; TRBD2 is a possible D gene (6 bases). Trimming left V 0 bases short and J 6 bases short, with 17 bases between. The CDR3 covers 17 residues. Germline V lookup: CDR1 LGHNA, CDR2 YSLEER. DNA of the CDR3: TGCGCCAGCAGCCAAGATAGTGGAACGGGAGTATCCGGGGAGCTGTTTTTT. Amino acids: CASSQDSGTGVSGELFF.

V gene TRBV28 combines with J gene TRBJ2-6; tentative D call: TRBD1 (5 bases). The V end lost 2 bases, the J end lost 2 bases, and 7 bases lay between the germline ends. In germline, CDR1 is MDHEN, CDR2 SYDVKM. This CDR3 has 15 residues. The chain's CDR3 is CASSLQGTGANVLTF. In DNA, the CDR3 is TGTGCCAGCAGTTTACAGGGAACTGGGGCCAACGTCCTGACTTTC.

The chain combines TRBV4-2 with TRBJ1-2, with D possibly matching TRBD1 (5 bases). The CDR3 has 13 residues. V lost 1 base to trimming and J lost 6 bases, with 9 bases between them. Looked up from germline, CDR1 is LGHNA and CDR2 is YNFKEQ. This CDR3 is CASSQGRADGYTF. As DNA, the CDR3 is TGTGCCAGCAGCCAAGGCAGGGCGGATGGCTACACCTTC.

A note on this clone: In the same sample, other DNA sequences code for this CDR3. This rearrangement joins TRBV5-1 to TRBJ1-1; TRBD1 matches 8 bases. Germline trimming cut 3 bases from V and 1 base from J; bases unmatched to any gene: 5. Germline CDR1 and CDR2: SGHRS and YFSETQ. The CDR3 covers 15 residues. Here the CDR3 DNA reads TGCGCCAGCAGCTGGGGACAGGCGTCGAACACTGAAGCTTTCTTT. Translated: CASSWGQASNTEAFF.

The chain joins TRBV28 to TRBJ2-5, with 7 bases aligning to TRBD2. CDR1 and CDR2 from the germline V gene are MDHEN and SYDVKM. This CDR3 region has 16 residues. The ends lost 6 bases at V and 0 bases at J; junction bases unmatched: 10. The CDR3 region is CASRSIAGADQETQYF. The CDR3 DNA is TGTGCCAGCAGGTCCATAGCGGGTGCGGACCAAGAGACCCAGTACTTC.

This chain connects TRBV7-2 to TRBJ2-3; TRBD2 matches 9 bases. CDR1 and CDR2 from the germline V gene are SGHTA and FQGNSA. The V and J ends lost 5 bases and 7 bases, in that order; junction bases with no gene match: 10. The CDR3 loop spans 15 amino acids. CDR3 region: CASSLSGSTSYTQYF. In DNA form, the CDR3 reads TGTGCCAGCAGCCTTAGCGGGAGTACCTCCTATACGCAGTATTTT.

This clone has just one count. The rearrangement uses TRBV4-1 and TRBJ1-1, with D perhaps TRBD1 (6 bases). The CDR3 has 17 residues. CDR1 MGHRA and CDR2 YSYEKL come from the germline V gene. Between the trimmed V and J ends, which lost 1 base and 0 bases, there was a span of 15 bases. The chain's CDR3 is CASSQAPPTGMNTEAFF. In DNA, the CDR3 is TGCGCCAGCAGCCAAGCCCCCCCTACAGGGATGAACACTGAAGCTTTCTTT.

CDR3 in DNA: TGTGCCAGCAGTGAAGTACTAGCGGGAGGGACCTTCAAGACCTACGAGCAGTACTTC. It is translated as CASSEVLAGGTFKTYEQYF. The V gene is TRBV6-1, the J gene TRBJ2-7, with 13 positions matching TRBD2. V gave up 1 base and J gave up 2 bases; unmatched junction bases: 11. From germline, CDR1 is MNHNS and CDR2 SASEGT. The CDR3 loop spans 19 amino acids.

This chain uses TRBV10-3 with TRBJ2-5; D not certain. V lost 2 bases and J lost 4, with 5 bases in between. Germline CDR1 is ENHRY and CDR2 is SYGVKD. This CDR3 spans 12 amino acids. The CDR3 sequence: CAISEPRETQYF. The CDR3 nucleotides are TGTGCCATCAGTGAGCCACGAGAGACCCAGTACTTC.

The genes are TRBV5-6 and TRBJ2-7, with D possibly matching TRBD2 (6 bases). This CDR3 has 14 residues. The germline gives CDR1 SGHDT, CDR2 YYEEEE. V was trimmed by 4 bases and J by 0 bases, leaving 11 bases between them. This CDR3 reads CASSTSGLSYEQYF. The CDR3 bases are TGTGCCAGCAGCACCTCGGGACTCTCCTACGAGCAGTACTTC.

This clone was detected only a few times. This chain links TRBV4-2 with TRBJ2-2; 12 bases match TRBD2. V lost 0 bases and J lost 4; bases outside the gene matches: 3. Germline V gene data show CDR1 as LGHNA and CDR2 as YNFKEQ. The CDR3 runs to 17 residues. CDR3 in amino acids: CASSQDLAGGPTGELFF. In nucleotides, the CDR3 is TGTGCCAGCAGCCAAGATCTAGCGGGAGGGCCCACCGGGGAGCTGTTTTTT.

J is TRBJ2-5 and V is TRBV6-5; 7 positions agree with TRBD2. V dropped 4 bases and J dropped 4; count of bases not matched to a gene: 9. The CDR3 is made up of 15 amino acids. Germline CDR1 is MNHEY and CDR2 is SVGAGI. The CDR3, as DNA: TGTGCCAGCAGTTCCCGGGAGGAGGTTGGAGAGACCCAGTACTTC. It encodes CASSSREEVGETQYF.

The chain is built from TRBV27 and TRBJ2-7; D not certain. Per the germline V gene, CDR1 is MNHEY and CDR2 is SMNVEV (reference sequence). Trimming removed 6 bases at V and 0 bases at J, with 18 bases between. The CDR3 runs 16 residues. The DNA for the CDR3 is TGTGCCAGCAGCCGGAGCGCAGAGGAAAGCTCCTACGAGCAGTACTTC. Protein: CASSRSAEESSYEQYF.

The V gene is TRBV19, the J gene TRBJ2-6, with TRBD1 matching over 9 bases. CDR3 size: 18 residues. The V gene end was trimmed by 3 bases and the J gene end by 0 bases; junction bases not matched to a gene: 6. Looked up from germline, CDR1 is LNHDA and CDR2 is SQIVND (reference sequence). The CDR3 DNA is TGTGCCAGTAGTATCCGGGACAGGGTCTTCTCTGGGGCCAACGTCCTGACTTTC. This translates into CASSIRDRVFSGANVLTF.

V is TRBV5-6 and J is TRBJ2-1; the D is unclear. With 0 bases removed from V and 8 bases from J, the gap between germline ends came to 15 bases. Germline V lookup: CDR1 SGHDT, CDR2 YYEEEE. The CDR3 is 15 amino acids. This CDR3 is CASSLAVLLPYEQFF. The DNA of the CDR3 is TGTGCCAGCAGCTTGGCCGTGTTGTTGCCATATGAGCAGTTCTTC.

The gene calls are TRBV9 and TRBJ2-1; 7 positions match TRBD2. The CDR3 consists of 15 residues. Germline V gives CDR1 SGDLS, CDR2 YYNGEE. V lost 7 bases, J lost 3 bases, and 10 bases stayed unmatched. CDR3 residues: CASSRSTSDYNEQFF. The DNA of the CDR3 is TGTGCCAGCTCCCGCAGTACTAGCGACTACAATGAGCAGTTCTTC.

The table lists this clone with a count of one. J is TRBJ2-3 and V is TRBV28; D call uncertain. Trimming pared 1 base from V and 5 bases from J, leaving 7 bases between. CDR3 length: 13 residues. Looked up from germline, CDR1 is MDHEN and CDR2 is SYDVKM. This CDR3 is CASSLYKLDTQYF. CDR3 DNA sequence: TGTGCCAGCAGTTTATACAAGCTAGATACGCAGTATTTT.

This clone was detected a few times. The rearrangement joins TRBV29-1 to TRBJ1-1; D not resolved. V lost 3 bases to trimming and J lost 5 bases, with 16 bases between them. CDR1 SQVTM and CDR2 ANQGSEA come from the germline V gene. CDR3 length: 14 amino acids. CDR3 loop: CSVEPRGSSTEAFF. The CDR3 region has the DNA TGCAGCGTTGAGCCCCGAGGAAGTAGTACTGAAGCTTTCTTT.

CDR3 in amino acids: CASSESEAREQYF. In DNA form, the CDR3 reads TGTGCCAGCAGTGAATCTGAGGCTCGGGAGCAGTACTTC. V gene TRBV6-1 combines with J gene TRBJ2-7; no definite D call. Germline V gene data show CDR1 as MNHNS and CDR2 as SASEGT. The CDR3 has 13 residues. The ends were cut back, 2 bases at V and 7 bases at J, with 12 bases in the middle.

The V gene is TRBV5-6, the J gene TRBJ2-1, with 10 bases that match TRBD2. Germline V gene lookup returns CDR1 SGHDT and CDR2 YYEEEE. The CDR3 length is 16 residues. V trimming: 3 bases; J trimming: 7 bases; junction bases outside the gene matches: 10. The CDR3 protein is CASSSPTSGAGNEQFF. The CDR3 nucleotides read TGTGCCAGCAGCTCCCCTACTAGCGGGGCAGGGAATGAGCAGTTCTTC.